Listed below are T cell receptor beta chains from one sample, sequenced in a study of blood T cell repertoires in COVID-19. The data were produced by immunoSEQ multiplex PCR, yet TCRdb's version contains in-frame clones alone and is incomplete. The table has tens of thousands of clones, more than 75% seen once. The sample was peripheral blood. Receptor source: a human donor in a cohort sampled during active COVID-19. Each CDR3 is given with its conserved first and last residue. Each record gives: V gene, J gene, D gene, clone size, CDR3 protein, CDR3 DNA. A D gene is named only where the DNA matches it firmly. Clone size, where shown, is once, few, many, or a class for clones that have expanded.

>TRBV12-3/TRBV12-4|TRBJ2-7|-|-
CASSFRERKEQYF
TGTGCCAGCAGTTTTCGGGAACGGAAGGAGCAGTACTTC
>TRBV19|TRBJ2-6|-|-
CASSPYTTGANVLTF
TGTGCCAGTAGTCCCTATACTACCGGGGCCAACGTCCTGACTTTC
>TRBV6-5|TRBJ1-2|TRBD1|-
CASSYPLGQHGYTF
TGTGCCAGCAGTTACCCTCTGGGACAGCATGGCTACACCTTC
>TRBV14|TRBJ2-7|TRBD2|medium-sized
CASSRATSGRSQQYF
TGTGCCAGCAGCCGCGCGACTAGCGGGAGATCTCAGCAGTACTTC
>TRBV7-2|TRBJ2-4|TRBD1|-
CASSFTGGKNIQYF
TGTGCCAGCAGCTTCACAGGGGGCAAAAACATTCAGTACTTC
>TRBV28|TRBJ2-1|TRBD1|-
CASIRTGGNEQFF
TGTGCCAGCATCCGGACAGGGGGAAATGAGCAGTTCTTC
>TRBV7-9|TRBJ1-3|-|-
CASSLEQGVNTIYF
TGTGCCAGCAGCTTAGAACAGGGTGTAAACACCATATATTTT
>TRBV2|TRBJ2-7|TRBD2|-
CASSEWSGGRLSGEQYF
TGTGCCAGCAGTGAGTGGTCGGGCGGGAGATTATCTGGAGAGCAGTACTTC
>TRBV7-3|TRBJ2-1|TRBD2|-
CASSRLAGVPFF
TGTGCCAGCAGCCGACTAGCGGGAGTCCCGTTCTTC
>TRBV10-2|TRBJ2-1|-|-
CASTLAANEQFF
TGCGCCAGCACCCTAGCAGCTAATGAGCAGTTCTTC
>TRBV27|TRBJ2-5|-|-
CASSPYRITQETQYF
TGTGCCAGCAGTCCGTACAGAATTACCCAAGAGACCCAGTACTTC
>TRBV28|TRBJ1-1|-|-
CASSSGMNTEAFF
TGTGCCAGCAGTTCAGGGATGAACACTGAAGCTTTCTTT
>TRBV5-1|TRBJ1-2|-|once
CASSPQGGDYGYTF
TGCGCCAGCAGCCCACAGGGTGGGGACTATGGCTACACCTTC
>TRBV10-3|TRBJ2-7|TRBD2|-
CAIRLAGGYEQYF
TGTGCCATCCGACTAGCGGGAGGGTACGAGCAGTACTTC
>TRBV28|TRBJ1-2|-|few
CASSFVRGWNYGYTF
TGTGCCAGCAGTTTCGTGCGCGGTTGGAACTATGGCTACACCTTC
>TRBV5-1|TRBJ1-5|-|-
CASSLADSGDQPQHF
TGCGCCAGCAGCTTGGCGGACAGCGGGGACCAGCCCCAGCATTTT
>TRBV18|TRBJ2-7|TRBD1|-
CASSGDRGSEQYF
TGTGCCAGCTCAGGGGACAGGGGTTCCGAGCAGTACTTC
>TRBV18|TRBJ1-5|-|-
CASSLRQDPNQPQHF
TGTGCCAGCTCACTCCGACAAGACCCCAATCAGCCCCAGCATTTT
>TRBV24-1|TRBJ2-1|TRBD2|-
CATSESSSGKAYEQFF
TGTGCCACCAGTGAATCTTCTAGCGGGAAAGCTTATGAGCAGTTCTTC
>TRBV28|TRBJ2-6|-|-
CASASSATGANVLTF
TGTGCCAGCGCGTCTAGCGCTACCGGGGCCAACGTCCTGACTTTC
>TRBV19|TRBJ1-5|-|few
CASNRQSNQPQHF
TGTGCCAGTAATCGACAGTCCAATCAGCCCCAGCATTTT
>TRBV14|TRBJ2-7|-|-
CASSQRRTLGTYEQYF
TGTGCCAGCAGCCAGCGACGGACTCTAGGCACCTACGAGCAGTACTTC
>TRBV2|TRBJ1-5|-|once
CASSPGIRVNQPQHF
TGTGCCAGCAGTCCAGGGATTCGGGTCAATCAGCCCCAGCATTTT
>TRBV19|TRBJ2-4|-|-
CASSIDREGLAKNIQYF
TGTGCCAGTAGTATAGACAGGGAAGGGCTAGCCAAAAACATTCAGTACTTC
>TRBV6-5|TRBJ1-2|TRBD1|-
CASSSGRDRASYGYTF
TGTGCCAGCAGTTCCGGCCGGGACAGGGCATCCTATGGCTACACCTTC
>TRBV7-9|TRBJ2-7|-|-
CASRSGSSYEQYF
TGTGCCAGCCGATCCGGGAGCTCCTACGAGCAGTACTTC
>TRBV24-1|TRBJ1-5|TRBD1|-
CATSDRTGGVQAQHF
TGTGCCACCAGTGATCGGACAGGGGGCGTTCAGGCCCAGCATTTT
>TRBV9|TRBJ2-1|TRBD2|-
CASSARGTLETSGQFF
TGTGCCAGCAGCGCCCGTGGGACACTTGAAACTAGCGGGCAGTTCTTC
>TRBV27|TRBJ2-3|-|-
CASSLGKASDTQYF
TGTGCCAGCAGTTTGGGCAAGGCATCAGATACGCAGTATTTT
>TRBV24-1|TRBJ1-4|-|-
CATSEIQGTNEKLFF
TGTGCCACCAGTGAGATACAGGGCACTAATGAAAAACTGTTTTTT
>TRBV6-5|TRBJ2-7|-|-
CASSYSGAPTDEQYF
TGTGCCAGCAGTTACTCGGGAGCCCCCACCGACGAGCAGTACTTC
>TRBV6-5|TRBJ2-2|TRBD1|-
CASSYSRGRTGELFF
TGTGCCAGCAGTTACTCGAGGGGGCGCACCGGGGAGCTGTTTTTT
>TRBV4-1|TRBJ1-3|-|-
CASSQALRSGNTIYF
TGCGCCAGCAGCCAGGCCCTTCGATCTGGAAACACCATATATTTT
>TRBV28|TRBJ2-1|TRBD2|-
CASYLGLLYNEQFF
TGTGCCAGCTACCTGGGACTACTGTACAATGAGCAGTTCTTC
>TRBV28|TRBJ1-2|-|-
CASRLPIYGYTF
TGTGCCAGCAGGTTGCCTATCTATGGCTACACCTTC
>TRBV10-2|TRBJ2-1|TRBD2|once
CASRGASGRARREQFF
TGCGCCAGCAGAGGGGCTAGCGGGAGGGCCCGGAGGGAGCAGTTCTTC
>TRBV28|TRBJ2-7|-|few
CASRGSGGYEQYF
TGTGCCAGCAGAGGTAGCGGTGGATACGAGCAGTACTTC
>TRBV28|TRBJ1-5|-|once
CASSLKTAYSNQPQHF
TGTGCCAGCAGTTTAAAGACAGCATATAGCAATCAGCCCCAGCATTTT
>TRBV6-5|TRBJ1-1|-|-
CASRQQGRTEAFF
TGTGCCAGCAGACAACAGGGTCGGACTGAAGCTTTCTTT
>TRBV7-3|TRBJ2-1|TRBD2|-
CASSSLAGSSYNEQFF
TGTGCCAGCAGCTCACTAGCGGGGTCCTCCTACAATGAGCAGTTCTTC
>TRBV6-5|TRBJ2-1|TRBD1|-
CASSYLGQVNEQFF
TGTGCCAGCAGTTACTTAGGACAGGTCAATGAGCAGTTCTTC